This T cell receptor (beta chain) stems from a study of T cell responses to AZD1222 COVID-19 vaccine. Study at large: Combined were second doses at about 4 or about 12 weeks. The study's findings and limits: The study found vaccine-associated CD4 TCRs spanning spike, dominant at 160-218 and 743-854. Breadth and depth of Spike-specific TCRs rose after two AZD1222 doses. Reports indicate that nearly half of spike-specific TCRs are directed at unmutated variant regions.

To note about this clone: Antigen: not known.

CDR1 and CDR2 from the germline V gene are SGHTA and FQGTGA. Trimming pared 2 bases from V and 2 bases from J, leaving 10 bases between. The CDR3 sequence is 14 residues long. Generated by immunoSEQ multiplex PCR, the TCRdb table keeps only in-frame clones and is missing some. The table has roughly 72,000 clones, 85% seen once. Specimen: peripheral blood, collected on day 0 of AZD1222 vaccination. This clonotype was obtained from an adult in good health. The J gene is TRBJ2-7, the V gene TRBV7-3; TRBD1 might be the D (5 bases). The DNA of the CDR3 is TGTGCCAGCAGCTTACAGGGCGGAGCCTACGAGCAGTACTTC. Residues: CASSLQGGAYEQYF.